Listed here are 25 T cell receptor beta chains from one sample, sequenced in a study of shared clonotypes between healthy human individuals. Data came from immunoSEQ multiplex PCR; TCRdb stores just in-frame clones and leaves some out. The top ten clones hold approximately 13% of a sample with 400,000 to 600,000 clones, 60% to 80% of them seen once. The sample comprised PBMCs. Source of these receptors: a middle-aged woman in good health. Some clones in this sample may be carry-over from other donors' samples.

This clone was detected a few times. The chain combines TRBV18 with TRBJ2-2; D is ambiguous. Trimming removed 1 base from V and 2 bases from J, with 8 bases in between. This CDR3 has 15 amino acids. CDR1 and CDR2 from the germline V gene are KGHSH and LQKENI. The CDR3 reads CASSPQSTNTGELFF. DNA of the CDR3: TGTGCCAGCTCACCACAGAGTACCAACACCGGGGAGCTGTTTTTT.

This chain links TRBV27 with TRBJ2-1; TRBD2 agrees at 9 bases. CDR3 length: 15 residues. Germline V CDR1 and CDR2: MNHEY, SMNVEV (reference sequence). The junction had 8 bases not matched to a gene; V was cut back by 8 bases and J by 3 bases. CDR3 sequence: CASGSLAGLYNEQFF. In DNA, the CDR3 is TGTGCCAGCGGATCTCTAGCGGGACTCTACAATGAGCAGTTCTTC.

The rearrangement joins TRBV18 to TRBJ2-4; weak D call: TRBD1 (6 bases). This CDR3 has 19 residues. Trimming left V 0 bases short and J 1 base short, with 19 bases between. Germline CDR1 reads KGHSH; CDR2 reads LQKENI. This CDR3 reads CASSPPRTDPSLAKNIQYF. The DNA of the CDR3 is TGTGCCAGCTCACCACCGCGGACAGACCCTAGTCTGGCCAAAAACATTCAGTACTTC.

The J gene is TRBJ2-5, the V gene TRBV18, with TRBD1 matching over 9 bases. The CDR3 contains 14 residues. V dropped 4 bases and J dropped 4; count of bases not matched to a gene: 4. Germline V gene lookup returns CDR1 KGHSH and CDR2 LQKENI. This CDR3 is CASSQQGAGETQYF. The CDR3 coding sequence is TGTGCCAGCTCACAACAGGGGGCTGGAGAGACCCAGTACTTC.

The chain carries TRBV30 and TRBJ2-7; 8 nucleotides align to TRBD2. CDR3 length: 14 residues. The V segment lost 3 bases and the J segment 6 bases; nucleotides outside the gene matches: 10. Germline CDR1 GTSNPN, CDR2 SVGIG (reference sequence). CDR3 protein: CAWSGSGSGVEQYF. The CDR3 DNA reads TGTGCCTGGAGCGGAAGCGGGAGTGGTGTCGAGCAGTACTTC.

At least ten counts were recorded for this clone. The V call is TRBV28, the J call TRBJ1-2, with a possible D match to TRBD1 (6 bases). Germline loops: CDR1 MDHEN, CDR2 SYDVKM. V lost 7 bases, J lost 2 bases, and 11 bases lay in between. The CDR3 length is 13 residues. This CDR3 is CASMGHNNYGYTF. Written as DNA, the CDR3 is TGTGCCAGCATGGGACATAACAACTATGGCTACACCTTC.

The J gene is TRBJ2-1, the V gene TRBV7-9; no clear D gene. This CDR3 comprises 10 residues. Between the trimmed V and J ends, which lost 6 bases and 14 bases, there was a span of 11 bases. CDR1 and CDR2 from the germline V gene are SEHNR and FQNEAQ (reference sequence). CDR3 bases: TGTGCCAGCAGTCCTGTAGCCGAGTTCTTC. This encodes CASSPVAEFF. Drawing the rest from reference TRBV7-9 and TRBJ2-1, the complete variable domain is DTGVSQNPRHKITKRGQNVTFRCDPISEHNRLYWYRQTLGQGPEFLTYFQNEAQLEKSRLLSDRFSAERPKGSFSTLEIQRTEQGDSAMYLCASSPVAEFFGPGTRLTVL.

This chain joins TRBV10-1 and TRBJ1-1; TRBD1 aligns across 10 bases. Germline V gives CDR1 WNHNN, CDR2 SYGVQD (reference sequence). Unmatched junction bases numbered 9, after V lost 10 bases and J lost 7 bases. The CDR3 has 13 amino acids. The chain's CDR3 is CANPRQGAVEAFF. In DNA, the CDR3 is TGCGCCAACCCCCGACAGGGGGCGGTTGAAGCTTTCTTT.

The chain joins TRBV28 to TRBJ1-4; possible D gene TRBD1, 6 bases. The V end was cut by 5 bases, the J end by 8 bases, with 18 bases between. The CDR3 extends over 15 amino acids. CDR1 and CDR2 from the germline V gene are MDHEN and SYDVKM. CDR3 coding DNA: TGTGCCAGCAGTGAAACTTCGGGGGGCCAAGAAAAACTGTTTTTT. It codes for CASSETSGGQEKLFF.

J is TRBJ2-2 and V is TRBV19, with D tentatively TRBD1 or TRBD2 (5 bases each). The CDR3 length is 15 residues. V dropped 4 bases and J dropped 2 bases, with 11 bases sitting between them. Germline lookup yields CDR1 LNHDA and CDR2 SQIVND (reference sequence). This chain's CDR3 is CASSTGTHNTGELFF. The CDR3 DNA sequence: TGTGCCAGTAGTACCGGGACCCATAACACCGGGGAGCTGTTTTTT.

This clone has just a few counts. The chain combines TRBV30 with TRBJ1-2; D uncertain. Per germline, CDR1 GTSNPN and CDR2 SVGIG (reference sequence). Trimming left V 0 bases short and J 7 bases short, with 9 bases between. This CDR3 is 12 amino acids long. The CDR3, as DNA: TGTGCCTGGAGTGTTAAGGGTGCTGGCTACACCTTC. Its protein product is CAWSVKGAGYTF.

The chain combines TRBV9 with TRBJ2-5; weak D call: TRBD2 (5 bases). The germline V gene encodes CDR1 SGDLS and CDR2 YYNGEE. With 3 bases removed from V and 1 base from J, the gap between germline ends came to 10 bases. The CDR3 runs 14 residues. This CDR3 reads CASSAGVAQETQYF. In nucleotides, the CDR3 is TGTGCCAGCAGCGCCGGGGTAGCCCAAGAGACCCAGTACTTC.

CDR3 sequence: CASRPPDPSPYGYTF. CDR3 sequence (DNA): TGTGCCAGCAGGCCCCCCGATCCGTCTCCGTATGGCTACACCTTC. V usage is TRBV21-1 and J usage is TRBJ1-2. TRBV21-1 is an annotated pseudogene. CDR3 length: 15 amino acids.

This chain links TRBV6-4 with TRBJ1-5; tentative D call: TRBD1 (5 bases). CDR1 MRHNA and CDR2 SNTAGT come from the germline V gene. Trimming took off 3 bases at V and 6 bases at J, with 9 bases between the two ends. This CDR3 comprises 13 residues. The CDR3 sequence is CASSERGRQPQHF. The CDR3 DNA reads as TGTGCCAGCAGTGAAAGGGGTCGTCAGCCCCAGCATTTT.

This clone came up a few times. This chain joins TRBV6-4 and TRBJ1-1; no reliable D call. CDR1 and CDR2 from the germline V gene are MRHNA and SNTAGT. V lost 7 bases and J lost 1, with 19 bases in between. The CDR3 runs to 16 residues. CDR3 sequence reads: CASITWVPRRNTEAFF. The CDR3 DNA reads TGTGCCAGCATTACTTGGGTACCCAGGCGGAACACTGAAGCTTTCTTT.

The chain links TRBV7-6 to TRBJ2-5; 9 bases are shared with TRBD2. The junction had 6 bases not matched to a gene; V was cut back by 5 bases and J by 5 bases. CDR3 length equals 14 residues. Germline V CDR1 and CDR2: SGHVS, FNYEAQ. The CDR3 DNA reads as TGTGCCAGCAGCCGTAGCGGGAGTCATGAGACCCAGTACTTC. Translating gives CASSRSGSHETQYF.

This chain connects TRBV6-1 to TRBJ2-2; 7 bases line up with TRBD1. Germline loops: CDR1 MNHNS, CDR2 SASEGT. The CDR3 contains 16 residues. V lost 4 bases to trimming and J lost 1 base; unmatched junction nucleotides: 6. The CDR3 region is CASSGAGTENTGELFF. The CDR3 DNA reads as TGTGCCAGCAGTGGAGCCGGGACAGAGAACACCGGGGAGCTGTTTTTT.

This clone was counted between two and nine times. A single base separates this from a much larger clone, so it may be a read error. The V gene is TRBV30, the J gene TRBJ2-6; D is ambiguous. CDR1 and CDR2 (germline): GTSNPN, SVGIG (reference sequence). This CDR3 is built from 13 residues. CDR3 coding DNA: TGTGCCTGGGGTGTGGGTGGGGCCAACGTCCTGACTTTC. Residues: CAWGVGGANVLTF.

This clone was counted a single time. The chain couples TRBV2 to TRBJ2-6; weak D call: TRBD1 (6 bases). CDR1 and CDR2 from the germline V gene are SNHLY and FYNNEI. This CDR3 has 15 residues. V was pared by 4 bases and J by 2 bases, with 9 bases between. The CDR3 DNA reads as TGTGCCAGCAGTGCCCGACAGGCTGGGGCCAACGTCCTGACTTTC. Translated, it gives CASSARQAGANVLTF.

This clone has a single count. The chain joins TRBV28 to TRBJ1-4, with 7 nucleotides matching TRBD1. The trim removed 2 bases at V and 4 bases at J, leaving 7 bases unmatched. Germline CDR1 reads MDHEN; CDR2 reads SYDVKM. This CDR3 has 16 residues. In nucleotides, the CDR3 is TGTGCCAGCAGTTTAGCCAGGGGGTTATATAATGAAAAACTGTTTTTT. Its translation: CASSLARGLYNEKLFF.

CDR3 sequence: CASSQAWGLGEQYF. As DNA, the CDR3 is TGTGCCAGCAGCCAAGCGTGGGGACTTGGGGAGCAGTACTTC. The chain has TRBV4-2 and TRBJ2-7; maybe TRBD2 (6 bases). This CDR3 contains 14 residues. The V gene's germline CDR1 is LGHNA and CDR2 YNFKEQ. Trimming stripped 1 base from V and 7 bases from J, with 14 bases between.

This chain uses TRBV5-4 with TRBJ1-1; unclear D gene. In germline, CDR1 is SGHNT, CDR2 YYREEE (reference sequence). The CDR3 spans 13 residues. The V gene lost 1 base and the J gene lost 1 base, with 5 bases spanning the gap. CDR3 coding DNA: TGTGCCAGCAGCTTGCGTCAGAACACTGAAGCTTTCTTT. It is translated as CASSLRQNTEAFF.

The V and J genes are TRBV6-5 and TRBJ1-2, with TRBD1 matching 7 bases. The CDR3 totals 15 residues. Unmatched junction bases numbered 5, after V lost 0 bases and J lost 4 bases. CDR1 is MNHEY, CDR2 SVGAGI, per germline. The DNA of the CDR3 is TGTGCCAGCAGTTACTCTAACAGGGGACGCTATGGCTACACCTTC. Protein: CASSYSNRGRYGYTF.

This chain uses TRBV4-2 with TRBJ2-7; 7 nucleotides align to TRBD2. The CDR3 sequence is 17 residues long. Germline CDR1 is LGHNA and CDR2 is YNFKEQ. With V trimmed by 0 bases and J by 4 bases, 12 bases remained unmatched. CDR3 nucleotide sequence: TGTGCCAGCAGCCAAGAGGCGCGCGGCGGGAGCGCGTACGAGCAGTACTTC. Amino acids: CASSQEARGGSAYEQYF.

In this sample, this clone turned up many times. This chain connects TRBV5-1 to TRBJ2-5, with a weak D call TRBD2 (5 bases). Germline values: CDR1 SGHRS, CDR2 YFSETQ. Trimming took 4 bases from V and 2 from J, leaving 9 bases between them. This CDR3 spans 13 amino acids. CDR3 loop: CASSTDYQETQYF. In nucleotides, the CDR3 is TGCGCCAGCAGCACCGACTATCAAGAGACCCAGTACTTC.